This T cell receptor beta chain was profiled in a study of T cells in Graves' hyperthyroidism and ophthalmopathy. The CDR3 regions of TCR beta were amplified from RNA transcripts. In the first-round RT-PCR of the TCR CDR3, the HTBI primer set was used. TCRdb reanalysed the multiplex PCR reads using MiXCR and keeps one entry per CDR3 protein. The profile covers around 180,000 distinct CDR3 sequences, with approximately 15% appearing a single time and roughly 30% taken by the ten largest. The ends lost 6 bases at V and 8 bases at J; junction bases unmatched: 7. The CDR3 runs to 13 residues. Sequencing used blood. V usage is TRBV12-3 or TRBV12-4 and J usage is TRBJ1-1, with 9 bases identical to TRBD1. This receptor was identified in a woman in her 50s with Graves' hyperthyroidism. The CDR3 DNA follows: TGTGCCAGCAGAACGACAGGGGGAATAGAAGCTTTCTTT. It encodes CASRTTGGIEAFF.